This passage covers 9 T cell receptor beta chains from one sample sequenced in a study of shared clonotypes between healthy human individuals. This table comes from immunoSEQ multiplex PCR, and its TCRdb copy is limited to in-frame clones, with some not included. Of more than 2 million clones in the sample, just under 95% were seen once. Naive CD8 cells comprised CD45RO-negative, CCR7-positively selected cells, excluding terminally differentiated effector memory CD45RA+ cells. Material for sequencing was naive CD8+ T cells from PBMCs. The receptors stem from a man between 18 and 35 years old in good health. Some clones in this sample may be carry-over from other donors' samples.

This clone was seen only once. This CDR3 is CASSLVGVGGSDTQYF. The CDR3 nucleotides read TGTGCCAGCAGTTTAGTCGGGGTTGGAGGATCGGATACGCAGTATTTT. The V gene is TRBV27, the J gene TRBJ2-3; D may be TRBD2 (5 bases). Per the germline V gene, CDR1 is MNHEY and CDR2 is SMNVEV (reference sequence). CDR3 length equals 16 residues. The ends were cut back, 2 bases at V and 6 bases at J, with 18 bases in the middle.

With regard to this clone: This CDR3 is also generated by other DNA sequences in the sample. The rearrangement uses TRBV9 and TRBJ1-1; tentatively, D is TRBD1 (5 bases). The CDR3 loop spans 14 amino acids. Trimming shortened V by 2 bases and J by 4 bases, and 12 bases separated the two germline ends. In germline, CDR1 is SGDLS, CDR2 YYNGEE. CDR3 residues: CASSVGGSGTEAFF. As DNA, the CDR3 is TGTGCCAGCAGCGTGGGGGGATCCGGCACTGAAGCTTTCTTT.

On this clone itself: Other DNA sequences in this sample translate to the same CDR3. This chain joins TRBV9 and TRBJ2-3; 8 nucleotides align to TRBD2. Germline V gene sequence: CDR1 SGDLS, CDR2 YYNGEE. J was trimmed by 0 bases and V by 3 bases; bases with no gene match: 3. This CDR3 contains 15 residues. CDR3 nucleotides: TGTGCCAGCAGCGCGGGAGGGAGTAGCACAGATACGCAGTATTTT. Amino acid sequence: CASSAGGSSTDTQYF.

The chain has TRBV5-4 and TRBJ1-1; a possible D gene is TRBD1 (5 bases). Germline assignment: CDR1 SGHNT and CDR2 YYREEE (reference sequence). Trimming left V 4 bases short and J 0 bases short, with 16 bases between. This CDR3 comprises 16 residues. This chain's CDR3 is CASSPTAGLMNTEAFF. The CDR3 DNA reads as TGTGCCAGCAGCCCAACGGCGGGGCTGATGAACACTGAAGCTTTCTTT.

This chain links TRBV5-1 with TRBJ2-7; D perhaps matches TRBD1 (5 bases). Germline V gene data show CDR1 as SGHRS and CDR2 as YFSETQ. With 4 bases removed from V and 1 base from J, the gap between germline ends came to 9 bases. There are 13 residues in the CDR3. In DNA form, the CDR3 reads TGCGCCAGCAGCGTGACAGTTTCCTACGAGCAGTACTTC. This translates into CASSVTVSYEQYF. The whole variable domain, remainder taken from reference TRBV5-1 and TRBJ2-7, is KAGVTQTPRYLIKTRGQQVTLSCSPISGHRSVSWYQQTPGQGLQFLFEYFSETQRNKGNFPGRFSGRQFSNSRSEMNVSTLELGDSALYLCASSVTVSYEQYFGPGTRLTVT.

The CDR3 loop is CASRRRTGSNQPQHF. CDR3 DNA: TGTGCCAGCAGACGGAGAACAGGAAGCAATCAGCCCCAGCATTTT. The chain has TRBV28 and TRBJ1-5, with D tentatively TRBD1 (5 bases). Trimming pared 6 bases from V and 1 base from J, leaving 13 bases between. Germline-derived CDR1 and CDR2 are MDHEN and SYDVKM. The CDR3 runs 15 residues.

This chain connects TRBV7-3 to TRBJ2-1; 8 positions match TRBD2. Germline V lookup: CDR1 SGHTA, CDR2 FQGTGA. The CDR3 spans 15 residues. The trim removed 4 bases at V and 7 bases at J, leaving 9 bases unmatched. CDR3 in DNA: TGTGCCAGCAGCTCTCCTTCGGGAGGGTTAAATGAGCAGTTCTTC. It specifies CASSSPSGGLNEQFF.

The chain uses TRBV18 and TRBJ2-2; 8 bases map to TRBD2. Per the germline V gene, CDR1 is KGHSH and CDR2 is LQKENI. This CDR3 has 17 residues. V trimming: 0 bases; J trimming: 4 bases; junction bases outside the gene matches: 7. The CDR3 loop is CASSPPRASGPTGELFF. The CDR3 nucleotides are TGTGCCAGCTCACCACCCCGGGCTAGCGGGCCCACCGGGGAGCTGTTTTTT.

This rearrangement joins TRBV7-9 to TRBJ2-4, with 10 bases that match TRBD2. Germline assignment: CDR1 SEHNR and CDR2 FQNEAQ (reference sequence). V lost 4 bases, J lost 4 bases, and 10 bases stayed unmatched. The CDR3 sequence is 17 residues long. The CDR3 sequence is CASSSLAGEPRKNIQYF. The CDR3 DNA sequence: TGTGCCAGCAGCTCTCTAGCGGGAGAGCCAAGAAAAAACATTCAGTACTTC.